This T cell receptor beta chain appears in the sequencing data of a study of blood T cell repertoires in COVID-19. This CDR3 region has 14 residues. V was pared by 2 bases and J by 10 bases, with 6 bases of the junction left unmatched. Germline V lookup: CDR1 SGDLS, CDR2 YYNGEE. TCRdb's table, derived via immunoSEQ multiplex PCR, lists solely in-frame clones and lacks some. The table lists fewer than 700,000 clones, about 89% of them singletons. Seattle-derived patients entered the study during active infection and were followed longitudinally. Specimen: peripheral blood. V is TRBV9 and J is TRBJ1-4, with 9 bases fitting TRBD1. The receptor was derived from a woman in her forties or fifties with COVID-19, enrolled during active disease. As DNA, the CDR3 is TGTGCCAGCAGCGTGGCACAGGGGGCAGTAAAACTGTTTTTT. Amino acids: CASSVAQGAVKLFF. Complete variable domain (other parts from reference TRBV9 and TRBJ1-4): DSGVTQTPKHLITATGQRVTLRCSPRSGDLSVYWYQQSLDQGLQFLIQYYNGEERAKGNILERFSAQQFPDLHSELNLSSLELGDSALYFCASSVAQGAVKLFFGSGTQLSVL.